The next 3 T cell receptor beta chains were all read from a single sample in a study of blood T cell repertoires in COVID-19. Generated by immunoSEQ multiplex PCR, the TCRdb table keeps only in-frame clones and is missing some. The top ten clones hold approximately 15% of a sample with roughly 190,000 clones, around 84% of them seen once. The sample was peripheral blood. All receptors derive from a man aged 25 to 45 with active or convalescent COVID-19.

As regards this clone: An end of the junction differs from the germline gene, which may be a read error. The CDR3 region is CASSPDRALYF. The DNA for the CDR3 is TGTGCCAGCTCACCAGACAGGGCCTTATATTTT. The chain has TRBV18 and TRBJ1-4, with 7 positions matching TRBD1. CDR3 length: 11 amino acids. Germline V gene sequence: CDR1 KGHSH, CDR2 LQKENI.

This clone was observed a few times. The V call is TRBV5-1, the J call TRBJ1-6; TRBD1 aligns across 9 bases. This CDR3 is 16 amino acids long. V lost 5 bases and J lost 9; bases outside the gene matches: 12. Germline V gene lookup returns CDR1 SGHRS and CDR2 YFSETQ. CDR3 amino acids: CASSQIPGTGISPLHF. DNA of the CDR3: TGCGCCAGCAGTCAAATACCCGGGACAGGGATTTCACCCCTCCACTTT.

CDR3 sequence reads: CASSQITGVTYEQYF. DNA of the CDR3: TGCGCCAGCAGTCAAATCACAGGGGTCACCTACGAGCAGTACTTC. This chain connects TRBV23-1 to TRBJ2-7, with 7 bases matching TRBD1. Being an ORF, TRBV23-1 has a function that is uncertain. The CDR3 is 15 residues long. The trim removed 2 bases at V and 2 bases at J, leaving 6 bases unmatched.